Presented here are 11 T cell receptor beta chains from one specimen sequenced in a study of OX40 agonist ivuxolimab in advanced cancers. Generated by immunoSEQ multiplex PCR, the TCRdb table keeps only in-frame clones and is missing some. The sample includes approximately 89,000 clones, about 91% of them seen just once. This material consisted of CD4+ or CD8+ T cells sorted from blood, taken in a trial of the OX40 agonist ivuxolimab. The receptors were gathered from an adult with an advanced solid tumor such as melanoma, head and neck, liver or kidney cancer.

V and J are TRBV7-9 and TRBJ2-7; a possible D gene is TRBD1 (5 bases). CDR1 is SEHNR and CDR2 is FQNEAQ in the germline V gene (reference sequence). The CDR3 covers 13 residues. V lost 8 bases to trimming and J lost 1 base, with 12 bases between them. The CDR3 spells CASGNRNSYEQYF. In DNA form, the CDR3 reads TGTGCCAGCGGAAACAGGAATTCCTACGAGCAGTACTTC.

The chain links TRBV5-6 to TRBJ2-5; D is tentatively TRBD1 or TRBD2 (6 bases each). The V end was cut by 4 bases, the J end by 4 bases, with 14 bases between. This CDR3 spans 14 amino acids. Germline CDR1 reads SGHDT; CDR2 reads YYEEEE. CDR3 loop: CASSRFGGGETQYF. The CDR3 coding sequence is TGTGCCAGCAGCCGTTTCGGAGGGGGAGAGACCCAGTACTTC.

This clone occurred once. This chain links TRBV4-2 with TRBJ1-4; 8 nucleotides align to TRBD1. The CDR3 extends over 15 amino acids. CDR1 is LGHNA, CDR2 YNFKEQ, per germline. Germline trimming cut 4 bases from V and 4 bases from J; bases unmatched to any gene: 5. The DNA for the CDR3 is TGTGCCAGCAGCCCTTTGGGACAGGTTAATGAAAAACTGTTTTTT. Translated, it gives CASSPLGQVNEKLFF.

The CDR3 DNA follows: TGTGCCAGTAGAGGGGACACCGGGGAGCTGTTTTTT. Its protein is CASRGDTGELFF. The chain combines TRBV19 with TRBJ2-2; a possible D gene is TRBD1 (5 bases). The CDR3 contains 12 residues. CDR1 is LNHDA and CDR2 is SQIVND in the germline V gene (reference sequence). The germline V and J ends were trimmed by 6 bases and 3 bases, with 5 bases remaining between them.

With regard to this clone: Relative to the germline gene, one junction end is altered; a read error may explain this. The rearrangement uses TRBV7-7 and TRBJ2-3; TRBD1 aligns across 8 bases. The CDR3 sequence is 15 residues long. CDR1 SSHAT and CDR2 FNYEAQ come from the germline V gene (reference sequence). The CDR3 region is CASSLTGGSTDTQYF. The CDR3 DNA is TGTGCTAGCAGCTTAACAGGGGGTAGCACAGATACGCAGTATTTT.

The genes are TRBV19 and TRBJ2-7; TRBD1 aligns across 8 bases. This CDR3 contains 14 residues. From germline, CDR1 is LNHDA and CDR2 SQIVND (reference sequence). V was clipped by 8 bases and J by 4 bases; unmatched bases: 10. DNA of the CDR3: TGTGCCAGTGCGAGACGGACAGGGCTTTACGAGCAGTACTTC. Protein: CASARRTGLYEQYF.

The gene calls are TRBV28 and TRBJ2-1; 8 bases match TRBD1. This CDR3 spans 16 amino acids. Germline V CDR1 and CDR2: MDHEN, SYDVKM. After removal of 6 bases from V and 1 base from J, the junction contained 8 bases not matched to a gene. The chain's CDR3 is CASSSQGAPSYNEQFF. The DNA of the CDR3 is TGTGCCAGCAGCAGCCAGGGGGCTCCGTCCTACAATGAGCAGTTCTTC.

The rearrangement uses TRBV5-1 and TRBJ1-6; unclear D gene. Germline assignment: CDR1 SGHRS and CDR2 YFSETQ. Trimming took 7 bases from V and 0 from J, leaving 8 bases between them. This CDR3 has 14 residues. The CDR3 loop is CASAGSSYNSPLHF. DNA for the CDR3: TGCGCCAGCGCGGGGAGCTCCTATAATTCACCCCTCCACTTT.

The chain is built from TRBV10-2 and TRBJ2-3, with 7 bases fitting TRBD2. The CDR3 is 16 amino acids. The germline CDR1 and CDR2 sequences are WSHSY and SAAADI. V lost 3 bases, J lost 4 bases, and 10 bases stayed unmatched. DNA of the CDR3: TGCGCCAGCAGTGAAATTTGGCGGGAGTCCGCAGATACGCAGTATTTT. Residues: CASSEIWRESADTQYF.

This chain's CDR3 is CAGGIGTQYF. CDR3 bases: TGTGCTGGAGGGATAGGGACCCAGTACTTC. The rearrangement joins TRBV6-1 to TRBJ2-5; a weak D match, TRBD2 (6 bases). The CDR3 is 10 amino acids. Germline CDR1 is MNHNS and CDR2 is SASEGT.

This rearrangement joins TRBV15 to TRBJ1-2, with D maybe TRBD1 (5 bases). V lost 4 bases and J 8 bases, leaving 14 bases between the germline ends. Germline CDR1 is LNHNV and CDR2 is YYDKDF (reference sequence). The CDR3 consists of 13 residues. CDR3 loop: CATSKRTNQGYTF. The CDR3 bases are TGTGCCACCAGCAAACGGACAAATCAGGGCTACACCTTC.